This T cell receptor beta chain was observed in a study of T cell repertoires in cytomegalovirus infection. As for the study in general: Indications of both CMV infection and matching HLA type were provided by public TCR beta signatures.

This clonotype has at least ten counts. What it recognizes is unknown. Regarding the study as a whole: Identification of carriers of CMV plus the relevant HLA was performed using cumulative public TCR beta family frequency. Within the response measured ex vivo, HLA-C-restricted CMV-specific TCR beta clonotypes were dominant.

TCRdb reprocessed the reads with MiXCR, giving one entry per CDR3 protein. The repertoire holds approximately 550,000 distinct CDR3 sequences, 16% seen once, with roughly 25% in the top ten. The V end lost 0 bases, the J end lost 4 bases, and 15 bases lay between the germline ends. The CDR3 spans 16 residues. Germline CDR1 is MNHEY and CDR2 is SVGAGI. The receptor's source is a human donor in good health (CMV status not recorded). Some clones in this sample may be carry-over from other donors' samples. Material for sequencing was CD8+ T cells from PBMCs. The V gene is TRBV6-5, the J gene TRBJ1-2; D uncertain. The DNA of the CDR3 is TGTGCCAGCAGTTACTCGAAGTCAGGTGTCTTCTATGGCTACACCTTC. Its protein is CASSYSKSGVFYGYTF.